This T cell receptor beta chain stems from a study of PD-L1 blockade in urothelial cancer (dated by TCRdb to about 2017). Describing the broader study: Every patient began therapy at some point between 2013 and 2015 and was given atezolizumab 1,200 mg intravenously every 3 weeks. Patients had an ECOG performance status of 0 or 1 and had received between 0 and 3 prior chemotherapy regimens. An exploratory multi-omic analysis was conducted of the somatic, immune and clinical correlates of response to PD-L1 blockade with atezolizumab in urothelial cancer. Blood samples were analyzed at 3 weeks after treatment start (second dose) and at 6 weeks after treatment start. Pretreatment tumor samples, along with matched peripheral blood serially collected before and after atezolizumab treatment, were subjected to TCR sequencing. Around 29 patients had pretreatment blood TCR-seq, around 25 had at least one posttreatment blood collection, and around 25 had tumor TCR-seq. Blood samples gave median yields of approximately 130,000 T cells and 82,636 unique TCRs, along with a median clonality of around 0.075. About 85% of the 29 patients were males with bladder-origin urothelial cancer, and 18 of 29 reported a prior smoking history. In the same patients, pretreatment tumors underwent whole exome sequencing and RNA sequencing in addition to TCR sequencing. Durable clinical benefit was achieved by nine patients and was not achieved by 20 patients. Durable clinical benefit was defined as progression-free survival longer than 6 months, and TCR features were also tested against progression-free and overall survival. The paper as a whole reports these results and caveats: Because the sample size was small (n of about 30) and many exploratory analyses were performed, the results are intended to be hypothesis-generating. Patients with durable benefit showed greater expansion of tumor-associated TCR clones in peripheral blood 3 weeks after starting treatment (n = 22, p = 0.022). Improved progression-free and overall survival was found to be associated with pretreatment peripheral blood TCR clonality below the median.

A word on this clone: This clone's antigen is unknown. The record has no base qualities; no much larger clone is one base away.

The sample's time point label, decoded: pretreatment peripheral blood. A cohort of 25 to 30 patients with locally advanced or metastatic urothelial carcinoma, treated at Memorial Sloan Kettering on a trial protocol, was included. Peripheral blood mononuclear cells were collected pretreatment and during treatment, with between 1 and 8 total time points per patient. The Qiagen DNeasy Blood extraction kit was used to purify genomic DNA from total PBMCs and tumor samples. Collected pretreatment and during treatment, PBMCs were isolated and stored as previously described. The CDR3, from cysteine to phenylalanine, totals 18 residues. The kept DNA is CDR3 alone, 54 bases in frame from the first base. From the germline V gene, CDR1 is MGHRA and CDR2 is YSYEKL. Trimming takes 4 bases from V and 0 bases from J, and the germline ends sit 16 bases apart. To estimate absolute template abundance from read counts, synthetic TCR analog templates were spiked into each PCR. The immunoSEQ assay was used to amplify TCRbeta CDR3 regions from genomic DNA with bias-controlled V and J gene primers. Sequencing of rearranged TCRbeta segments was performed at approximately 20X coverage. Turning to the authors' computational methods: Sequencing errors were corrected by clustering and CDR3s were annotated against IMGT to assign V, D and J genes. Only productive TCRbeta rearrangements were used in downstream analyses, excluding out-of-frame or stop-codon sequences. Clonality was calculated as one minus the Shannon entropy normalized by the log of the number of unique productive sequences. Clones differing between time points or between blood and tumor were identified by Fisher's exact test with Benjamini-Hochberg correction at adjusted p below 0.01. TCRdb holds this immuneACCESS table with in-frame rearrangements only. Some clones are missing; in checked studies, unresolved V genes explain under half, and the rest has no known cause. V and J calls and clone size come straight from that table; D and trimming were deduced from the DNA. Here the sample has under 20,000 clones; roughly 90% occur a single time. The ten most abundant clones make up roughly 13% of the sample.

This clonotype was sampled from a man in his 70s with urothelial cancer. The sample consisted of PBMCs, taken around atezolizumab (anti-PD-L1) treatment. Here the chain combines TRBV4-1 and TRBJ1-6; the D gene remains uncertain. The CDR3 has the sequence CASSRKPGISSYNSPLHF. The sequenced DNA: TGCGCCAGCAGCCGCAAGCCGGGAATTAGCTCCTATAATTCACCCCTCCACTTT.